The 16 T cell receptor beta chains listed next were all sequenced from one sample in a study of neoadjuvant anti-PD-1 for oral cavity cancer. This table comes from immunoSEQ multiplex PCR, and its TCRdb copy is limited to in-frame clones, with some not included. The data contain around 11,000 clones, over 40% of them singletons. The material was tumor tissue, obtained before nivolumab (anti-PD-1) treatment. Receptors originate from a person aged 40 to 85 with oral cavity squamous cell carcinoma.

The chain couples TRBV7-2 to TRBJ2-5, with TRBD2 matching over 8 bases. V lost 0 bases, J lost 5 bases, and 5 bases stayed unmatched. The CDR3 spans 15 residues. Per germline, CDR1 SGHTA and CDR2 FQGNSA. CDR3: CASSLASGGRETQYF. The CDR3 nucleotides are TGTGCCAGCAGCTTAGCATCGGGGGGGCGGGAGACCCAGTACTTC.

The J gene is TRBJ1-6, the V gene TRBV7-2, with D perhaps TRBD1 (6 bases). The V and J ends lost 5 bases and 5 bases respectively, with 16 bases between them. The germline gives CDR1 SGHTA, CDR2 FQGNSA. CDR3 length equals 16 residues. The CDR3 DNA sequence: TGTGCCAGCAGCCCCCGAAGGGGGAGAAATAATTCACCCCTCCACTTT. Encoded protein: CASSPRRGRNNSPLHF.

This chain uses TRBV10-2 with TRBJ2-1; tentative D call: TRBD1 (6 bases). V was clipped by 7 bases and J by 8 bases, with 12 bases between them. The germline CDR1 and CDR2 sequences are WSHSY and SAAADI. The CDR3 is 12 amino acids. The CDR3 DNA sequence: TGCGCCAGCACCGTCCAGGGGCATGAGCAGTTCTTC. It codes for CASTVQGHEQFF.

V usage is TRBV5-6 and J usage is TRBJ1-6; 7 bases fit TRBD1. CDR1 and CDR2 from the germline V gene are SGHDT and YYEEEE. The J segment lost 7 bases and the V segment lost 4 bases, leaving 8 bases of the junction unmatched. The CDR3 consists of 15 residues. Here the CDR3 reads CASSLFDRVNSPLHF. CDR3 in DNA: TGTGCCAGCAGCCTCTTTGACAGGGTGAATTCACCCCTCCACTTT. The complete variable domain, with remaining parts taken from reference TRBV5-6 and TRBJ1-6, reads DAGVTQSPTHLIKTRGQQVTLRCSPKSGHDTVSWYQQALGQGPQFIFQYYEEEERQRGNFPDRFSGHQFPNYSSELNVNALLLGDSALYLCASSLFDRVNSPLHFGNGTRLTVT.

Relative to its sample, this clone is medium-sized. This chain's CDR3 is CASSLVTAGTEAFF. The CDR3 DNA sequence: TGTGCCAGCAGTTTAGTGACGGCGGGGACTGAAGCTTTCTTT. The chain is built from TRBV28 and TRBJ1-1; D unclear. Per the germline V gene, CDR1 is MDHEN and CDR2 is SYDVKM. Trimming took off 2 bases at V and 5 bases at J, with 12 bases between the two ends. The CDR3 runs 14 residues.

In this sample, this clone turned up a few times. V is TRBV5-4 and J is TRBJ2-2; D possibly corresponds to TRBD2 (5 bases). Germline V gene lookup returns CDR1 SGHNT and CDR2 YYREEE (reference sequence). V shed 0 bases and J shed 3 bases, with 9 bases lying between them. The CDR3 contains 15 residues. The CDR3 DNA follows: TGTGCCAGCAGCTTGGAACTAGGTGACACCGGGGAGCTGTTTTTT. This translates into CASSLELGDTGELFF.

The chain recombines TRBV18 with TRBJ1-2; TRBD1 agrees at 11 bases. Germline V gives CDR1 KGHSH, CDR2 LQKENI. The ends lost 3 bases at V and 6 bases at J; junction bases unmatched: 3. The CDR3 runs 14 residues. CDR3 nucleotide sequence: TGTGCCAGCTCACCGGACAGGGGGCAGAATGGCTACACCTTC. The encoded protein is CASSPDRGQNGYTF. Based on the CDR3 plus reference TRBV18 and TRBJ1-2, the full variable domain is NAGVMQNPRHLVRRRGQEARLRCSPMKGHSHVYWYRQLPEEGLKFMVYLQKENIIDESGMPKERFSAEFPKEGPSILRIQQVVRGDSAAYFCASSPDRGQNGYTFGSGTRLTVV.

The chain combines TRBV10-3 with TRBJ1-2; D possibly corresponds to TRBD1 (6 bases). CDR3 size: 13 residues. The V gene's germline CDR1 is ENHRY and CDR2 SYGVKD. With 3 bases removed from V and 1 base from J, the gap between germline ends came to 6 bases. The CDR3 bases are TGTGCCATCAGTGAACAGGGTAACTATGGCTACACCTTC. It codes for CAISEQGNYGYTF.

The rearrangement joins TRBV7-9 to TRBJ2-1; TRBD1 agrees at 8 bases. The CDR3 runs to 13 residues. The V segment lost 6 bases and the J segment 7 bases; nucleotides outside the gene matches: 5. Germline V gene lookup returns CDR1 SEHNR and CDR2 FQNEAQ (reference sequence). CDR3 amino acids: CASRDRVGNEQFF. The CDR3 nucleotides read TGTGCCAGCAGGGACAGGGTGGGGAATGAGCAGTTCTTC.

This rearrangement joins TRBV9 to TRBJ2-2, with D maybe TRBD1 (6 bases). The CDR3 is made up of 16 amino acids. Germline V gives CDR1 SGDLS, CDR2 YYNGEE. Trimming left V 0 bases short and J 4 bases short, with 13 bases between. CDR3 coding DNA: TGTGCCAGCAGCGTAGGGCAGGGGTTTGGCACCGGGGAGCTGTTTTTT. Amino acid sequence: CASSVGQGFGTGELFF.

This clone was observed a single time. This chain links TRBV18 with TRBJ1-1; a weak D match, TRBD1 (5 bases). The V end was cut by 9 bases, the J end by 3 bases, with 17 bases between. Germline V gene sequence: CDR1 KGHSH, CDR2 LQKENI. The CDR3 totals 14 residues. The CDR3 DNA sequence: TGTGCCAGTACCCTACGAACAGGTTACACTGAAGCTTTCTTT. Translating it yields CASTLRTGYTEAFF.

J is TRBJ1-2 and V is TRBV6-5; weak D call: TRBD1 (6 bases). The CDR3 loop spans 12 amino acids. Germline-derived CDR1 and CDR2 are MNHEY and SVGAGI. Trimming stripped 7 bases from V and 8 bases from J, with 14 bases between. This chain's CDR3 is CASTRGGRGYTF. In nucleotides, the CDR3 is TGTGCCAGCACTAGGGGGGGTCGAGGCTACACCTTC.

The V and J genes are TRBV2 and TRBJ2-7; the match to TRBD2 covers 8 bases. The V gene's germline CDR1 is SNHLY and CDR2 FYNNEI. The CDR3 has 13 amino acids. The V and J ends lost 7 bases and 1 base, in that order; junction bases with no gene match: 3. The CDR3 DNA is TGTGCCAGCAAAGCGGGGGTTTCCTACGAGCAGTACTTC. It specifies CASKAGVSYEQYF.

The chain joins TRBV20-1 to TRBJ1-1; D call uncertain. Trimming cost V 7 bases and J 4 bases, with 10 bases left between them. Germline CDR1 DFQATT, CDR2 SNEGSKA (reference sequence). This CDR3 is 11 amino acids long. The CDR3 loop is CSGGGSTEAFF. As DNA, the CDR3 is TGCAGTGGAGGAGGTAGCACTGAAGCTTTCTTT.

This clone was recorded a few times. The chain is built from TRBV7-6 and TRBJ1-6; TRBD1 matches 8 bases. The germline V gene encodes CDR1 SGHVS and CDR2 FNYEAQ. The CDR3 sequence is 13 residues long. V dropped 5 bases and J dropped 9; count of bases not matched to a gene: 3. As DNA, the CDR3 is TGTGCCAGCAGCGTAACAGGGGGTTCACCCCTCCACTTT. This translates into CASSVTGGSPLHF.

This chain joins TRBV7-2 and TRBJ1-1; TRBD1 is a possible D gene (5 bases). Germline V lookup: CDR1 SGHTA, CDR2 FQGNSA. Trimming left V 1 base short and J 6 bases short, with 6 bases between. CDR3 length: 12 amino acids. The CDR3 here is CASSLGGAEAFF. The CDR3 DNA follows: TGTGCCAGCAGCTTAGGGGGGGCTGAAGCTTTCTTT.